Each of the 5 T cell receptor beta chains below was sequenced from the same sample in a study of blood T cell repertoires in COVID-19. Assay used: immunoSEQ multiplex PCR; TCRdb lists only in-frame clones, some missing. Of approximately 70,000 clones in the sample, around 90% were seen once. Sequenced sample: peripheral blood. Every receptor here comes from a human donor in a cohort sampled during active COVID-19.

The gene calls are TRBV6-2 or TRBV6-3 and TRBJ2-1; 11 positions agree with TRBD2. With V trimmed by 6 bases and J by 6 bases, 7 bases remained unmatched. The CDR3 contains 15 residues. Germline values: CDR1 MNHEY, CDR2 SVGEGT. CDR3 bases: TGTGCCAGCAGCGGCGCTAGCGGGGGGATCAATGAGCAGTTCTTC. It yields the protein CASSGASGGINEQFF.

The table lists this clone with a count of one. The chain links TRBV24-1 to TRBJ2-7, with D tentatively TRBD1 (6 bases). The germline V gene has CDR1 KGHDR and CDR2 SFDVKD. The CDR3 length is 12 residues. V lost 10 bases, J lost 0 bases, and 9 bases lay in between. The CDR3 is CATLDSSYEQYF. CDR3 coding DNA: TGTGCCACATTGGACAGCTCCTACGAGCAGTACTTC.

The chain links TRBV9 to TRBJ2-1; TRBD1 matches 8 bases. The CDR3 sequence is 15 residues long. The germline V gene encodes CDR1 SGDLS and CDR2 YYNGEE. Trimming at V came to 3 bases and at J to 2 bases, leaving 4 bases not matched to a gene. CDR3 bases: TGTGCCAGCAGCGGGGGACAGGCCCCCTACAATGAGCAGTTCTTC. This gives the protein CASSGGQAPYNEQFF.

The gene calls are TRBV7-2 and TRBJ2-2; D uncertain. V shed 2 bases and J shed 5 bases, with 9 bases lying between them. The germline gives CDR1 SGHTA, CDR2 FQGNSA. The length of the CDR3 is 14 residues. CDR3 protein: CASSLTVSTGELFF. The CDR3 DNA reads as TGTGCCAGCAGCTTAACGGTTTCGACCGGGGAGCTGTTTTTT.

This clone showed up just a few times. The chain employs TRBV18 and TRBJ2-6, with D possibly being TRBD2 (7 bases). The CDR3 runs 18 residues. V was cut by 0 bases and J by 0 bases, with 12 bases left in between. Looked up from germline, CDR1 is KGHSH and CDR2 is LQKENI. DNA of the CDR3: TGTGCCAGCTCACCACCAGGGGGGGCACCCTCTGGGGCCAACGTCCTGACTTTC. This sequence encodes CASSPPGGAPSGANVLTF.